The TCR beta chain under discussion was sequenced for a study of CD8+CD57+ T cells in acquired aplastic anemia. Study-wide context: The mean DNA yield obtained from sorted CD4+ and CD8+ cells came to around 3 ug.

Whoever was chosen for sequencing had shown CD8+CD57+ cell expansion by flow cytometry. The enrolled patients all had severe acquired aplastic anemia. The germline V gene has CDR1 SGHTA and CDR2 FQGTGA. The CDR3 is made up of 16 amino acids. V shed 5 bases and J shed 2 bases, with 17 bases lying between them. Genomic DNA constituted the template upon which TCR beta VDJ and CDR3 profiling was performed. MiXCR, run by TCRdb on the reads, gives a single entry per CDR3 protein. The table records some 150,000 distinct CDR3 sequences, 65% to 75% of them present only once. The V and J genes are TRBV7-3 and TRBJ2-3; D gene uncertain. The specimen was sorted CD4+, CD8+, or CD8+CD57+ T cells (not recorded which) from PBMCs. The origin of this receptor is a human donor with aplastic anemia. CDR3 sequence: CASSPLRERSTDTQYF. CDR3 in DNA: TGTGCCAGCAGCCCCCTAAGGGAACGATCCACAGATACGCAGTATTTT.